The clone carrying this T cell receptor (beta chain) appeared a few times. Its specificity is not known. This CDR3 region has 16 residues. The V gene lost 5 bases and the J gene lost 3 bases, with 17 bases spanning the gap. CDR1 is SEHNR and CDR2 is FQNEAQ in the germline V gene (reference sequence). The data were obtained in a study of T cells in Graves' hyperthyroidism and ophthalmopathy. Amplified TCR beta CDR3 regions came from RNA transcripts. The HTBI primer set drove a first-round RT-PCR of the TCR CDR3. TCRdb analysed the multiplex PCR reads with MiXCR anew, one entry per CDR3 protein. The profile shows about 590,000 distinct CDR3 sequences, 14% of them singletons. The diagnoses drew upon clinical symptoms, serum thyroxine and TRAb, thyroid ultrasound and orbital computed tomography. Overall study results and limits: Among thyroid clonotypes expanded above 0.001, most also appeared in blood. The model forecast ophthalmopathy, anticipating it by a median roughly 6.3 months before onset. From stable hyperthyroidism, ophthalmopathy was separated by a 13 V-J model.

This TCR came from a woman younger than 35 with Graves' ophthalmopathy. The sequencing input was blood. The rearrangement uses TRBV7-9 and TRBJ2-1; a possible D gene is TRBD1 (6 bases). The DNA of the CDR3 is TGTGCCAGCAGCCAGAGACAGGTGGGGATCTACAATGAGCAGTTCTTC. It encodes CASSQRQVGIYNEQFF.